The rows below give T cell receptor beta chains drawn from one sample of a study of blood T cell repertoires in COVID-19. Here immunoSEQ multiplex PCR was the method, and the copy in TCRdb shows in-frame clones only, minus some. In the table there are some 140,000 clones, about four fifths of which are singletons. Sequencing input: peripheral blood. The receptors derive from a woman older than 75 with acute or convalescent COVID-19. CDR3s include the opening cysteine and the closing phenylalanine or tryptophan. The D gene is left open where the match is weak. Some rows have no size entry. The others give once, few or many, or a class for an expanded clone.

V gene	J gene	D gene	clone size	CDR3 DNA	CDR3 protein
TRBV18	TRBJ1-1	.	.	TGTGCCAGCTCACCCCTACAGGAGAACACTGAAGCTTTCTTT	CASSPLQENTEAFF
TRBV21-1	TRBJ2-2	.	.	TGTGCCAGCAGCAACCGTATCGCAGGGGCGCCGGGCACCGGGGAGCTGTTTTTT	CASSNRIAGAPGTGELFF
TRBV5-1	TRBJ2-5	TRBD1	.	TGCGCCAGCAGCGACCGGGACAGGGGCCAAGAGACCCAGTACTTC	CASSDRDRGQETQYF
TRBV6-6	TRBJ2-2	TRBD2	few	TGTGCCAGCAGCCGAGGACTAGCGGGAGGGGCAAACACCGGGGAGCTGTTTTTT	CASSRGLAGGANTGELFF
TRBV2	TRBJ1-3	TRBD1	.	TGTGCCAGCAGGAGACAGGGGCCCGAGTCCATATATTTT	CASRRQGPESIYF
TRBV14	TRBJ2-3	TRBD1	.	TGTGCCAGCAGCCAAGTTGGACAGGGGAGAGATACGCAGTATTTT	CASSQVGQGRDTQYF
TRBV4-1	TRBJ2-3	TRBD2	.	TGCGCCAGCAGCGTCCAGCGGGGAGGCACAGATACGCAGTATTTT	CASSVQRGGTDTQYF
TRBV24-1	TRBJ2-1	.	.	TGTGCCACCAGTGAGCGGGGACCCTACAATGAGCAGTTCTTC	CATSERGPYNEQFF
TRBV21-1	TRBJ1-1	.	.	TGTGCCAGCAGCCTCTTGGAGTTTCGCACTGAAGCTTTCTTT	CASSLLEFRTEAFF
TRBV5-6	TRBJ1-6	TRBD1	.	TGTGCCAGCAGCCTGGACAGGGGTAATGCTGATTCACCCCTCCACTTT	CASSLDRGNADSPLHF
TRBV4-3	TRBJ1-1	.	once	TGCGCCAGCAGCCAAGGAGAACGGAACACTGAAGCTTTCTTT	CASSQGERNTEAFF
TRBV27	TRBJ1-1	.	.	TGTGCCAGCAGTTTATTAACAGGGACTGAAGCTTTCTTT	CASSLLTGTEAFF
TRBV25-1	TRBJ2-7	TRBD2	.	TGTGCCAGCAGTGTGTGGGGGGGGAAGGGCTACGAGCAGTACTTC	CASSVWGGKGYEQYF
TRBV7-2	TRBJ2-1	TRBD2	.	TGTGCCAGCAGCTTAATCTCTAGCGGGGGGCCGCTCTACAATGAGCAGTTCTTC	CASSLISSGGPLYNEQFF
TRBV5-1	TRBJ2-4	TRBD1	.	TGCGCCAGCAGCCCGGGACAGGGAGGAAACATTCAGTACTTC	CASSPGQGGNIQYF
TRBV30	TRBJ1-6	.	.	TGTGCCTGGAGTCCGAAAAGAACAGGGTATTCACCCCTCCACTTT	CAWSPKRTGYSPLHF
TRBV7-6	TRBJ1-1	.	.	TGTGCCAGCAGCCCCCGCCGGGGGATGAACACTGAAGCTTTCTTT	CASSPRRGMNTEAFF
TRBV7-9	TRBJ1-2	.	.	TGTGCCAGCAGCTTAGGGCATGGCTACACCTTC	CASSLGHGYTF
TRBV24-1	TRBJ2-3	TRBD2	once	TGTGCCATCCCTAGCGGGAGGGAACCTAGCACAGATACGCAGTATTTT	CAIPSGREPSTDTQYF
TRBV6-2/TRBV6-3	TRBJ2-7	.	.	TGTGCCAGCAGTTATCCCGACGAGCAGTACTTC	CASSYPDEQYF
TRBV18	TRBJ1-2	.	.	TGTGCCAGCTCTGGTACCCGGGACTATGGCTACACCTTC	CASSGTRDYGYTF
TRBV19	TRBJ1-4	.	.	TGTGCCAGTAGTAAAGGAGACAGGTTTAATGAAAAACTGTTTTTT	CASSKGDRFNEKLFF
TRBV4-3	TRBJ2-7	.	.	TGCGCCAGCAGCCAGAACAGGGTCGAGCAGTACTTC	CASSQNRVEQYF
TRBV2	TRBJ2-7	.	.	TGTGCCAGCAGTGAAATGCTCGACAGCTACGAGCAGTACTTC	CASSEMLDSYEQYF
TRBV15	TRBJ1-5	.	.	TGTGCCACCAGCGGAACAGGGCAGCCCCAGCATTTT	CATSGTGQPQHF
TRBV29-1	TRBJ1-6	TRBD1	.	TGCAGCGTTAAATATTCCGGGACAGGGAATTCACCCCTCCACTTT	CSVKYSGTGNSPLHF
TRBV5-4	TRBJ1-2	.	.	TGTGCCAGCACCTCGGGGGGATCCTATGGCTACACCTTC	CASTSGGSYGYTF
TRBV7-2	TRBJ2-7	TRBD1	.	TGTGCCAGCAGCCCCCAGACAGGGTCGTCGGGGCAGTACTTC	CASSPQTGSSGQYF
TRBV7-6	TRBJ1-1	.	.	TGTGCCAGCAGCTTAGCCTCAGGGAACACTGAAGCTTTCTTT	CASSLASGNTEAFF
TRBV5-4	TRBJ2-7	TRBD1	.	TGTGCCAGCAGCTTGGTCCCGGACAGGGGGGTGGAGCAGTACTTC	CASSLVPDRGVEQYF
TRBV19	TRBJ1-1	TRBD1	.	TGTGCCAGTAGGGAGACGGGACAGGGGAGGACTGAAGCTTTCTTT	CASRETGQGRTEAFF
TRBV6-5	TRBJ1-2	TRBD1	few	TGTGCCAGCAGGAAATTAGAGGGACAGGGGAATGGCTACACCTTC	CASRKLEGQGNGYTF
TRBV5-1	TRBJ1-1	.	.	TGCGCCAGCAGCTTTTGGGCACAGGACAGAAGTGGGCCGCCCACTGAAGCTTTCTTT	CASSFWAQDRSGPPTEAFF
TRBV7-8	TRBJ1-1	.	.	TGTGCCAGCAGCCCGGGGGGGGCGCGACGAACTGAAGCTTTCTTT	CASSPGGARRTEAFF
TRBV10-3	TRBJ2-7	TRBD1	once	TGTGCCACCAACAAGCAGGGGGCTCCCGAGCAGTACTTC	CATNKQGAPEQYF
TRBV27	TRBJ2-3	TRBD1	.	TGTGCCAGCAGTTTGCTTGTCGGGACAGGGGGCTCTAATACGCAGTATTTT	CASSLLVGTGGSNTQYF
TRBV19	TRBJ2-1	.	.	TGTGCCAGTAGTATAGAGGGGGGAGTGGGGAATGAGCAGTTCTTC	CASSIEGGVGNEQFF
TRBV5-4	TRBJ2-5	TRBD1	.	TGTGCCAGCAGCTTGCTAGACAGGGTTGGGGAGACCCAGTACTTC	CASSLLDRVGETQYF
TRBV10-1	TRBJ1-1	.	.	TGCGCCAGCCTGGACCCGGGGAGCACTGAAGCTTTCTTT	CASLDPGSTEAFF
TRBV29-1	TRBJ2-4	TRBD2	.	TGCAGCGTTGAAGTCCCGGGAGGAGCCAAAAACATTCAGTACTTC	CSVEVPGGAKNIQYF
TRBV5-1	TRBJ2-2	TRBD1	.	TGCGCCAGCAGCGCGACAGGGTTGAACACCGGGGAGCTGTTTTTT	CASSATGLNTGELFF